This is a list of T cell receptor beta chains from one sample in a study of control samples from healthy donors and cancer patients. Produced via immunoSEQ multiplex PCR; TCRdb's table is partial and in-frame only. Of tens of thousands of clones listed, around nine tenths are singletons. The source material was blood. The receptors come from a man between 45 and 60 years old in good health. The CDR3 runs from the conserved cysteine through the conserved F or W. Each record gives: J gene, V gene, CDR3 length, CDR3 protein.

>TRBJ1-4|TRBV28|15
CASIAGAATNEKLFF
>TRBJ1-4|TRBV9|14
CASSPGQSNEKLFF
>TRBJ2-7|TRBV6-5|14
CASSYSGTVNEQYF
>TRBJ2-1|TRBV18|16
CASSPLRGQGFNEQFF
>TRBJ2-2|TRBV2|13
CASLGGDGGELFF
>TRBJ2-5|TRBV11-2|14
CASSALQGEETQYF
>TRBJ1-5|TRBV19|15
CASSLLAGENQPQHF
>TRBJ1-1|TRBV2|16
CASSDTGGPGNTEAFF
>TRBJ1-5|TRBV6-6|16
CASRSDRSGTDQPQHF
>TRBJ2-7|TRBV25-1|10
CASGYYEQYF
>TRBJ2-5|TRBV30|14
CAWSEKGWGETQYF
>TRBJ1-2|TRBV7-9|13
CASSLGTDNGYTF
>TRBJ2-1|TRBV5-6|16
CASSPGTGGLYNEQFF
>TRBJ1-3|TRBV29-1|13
CSVAGLSGNTIYF
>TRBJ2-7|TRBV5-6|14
CASSLGFSGYEQYF
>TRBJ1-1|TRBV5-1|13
CASSPGDQAEAFF
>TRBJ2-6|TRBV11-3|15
CASSPAGSGANVLTF
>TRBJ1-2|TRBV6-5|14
CASSHRDTIYGYTF
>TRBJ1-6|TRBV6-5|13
CASTRQWDSPLHF
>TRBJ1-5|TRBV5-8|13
CASRRYSNQPQHF
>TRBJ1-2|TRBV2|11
CASSLTNGYTF
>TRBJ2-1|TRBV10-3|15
CAISGGSGAVNEQFF
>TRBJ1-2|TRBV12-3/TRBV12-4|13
CASSLGRDYGYTF
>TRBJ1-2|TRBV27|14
CASSLGRGIYGYTF
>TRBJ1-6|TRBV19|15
CASSSDSSYNSPLHF
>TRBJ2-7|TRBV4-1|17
CASSQARLDRVIYEQYF
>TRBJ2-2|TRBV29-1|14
CSVRTSGGVGELFF
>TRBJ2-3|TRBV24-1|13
CATSGLQGDTQYF
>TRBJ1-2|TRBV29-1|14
CSVVFSGGLYGYTF
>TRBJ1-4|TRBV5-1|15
CASSKGRATNEKLFF
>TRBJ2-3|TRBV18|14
CASSPPVAGNTQYF
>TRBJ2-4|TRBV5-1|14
CASSLVGGRDIQYF
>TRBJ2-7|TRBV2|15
CASRGAGTGTYEQYF
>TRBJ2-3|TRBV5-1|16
CASSLELAGGKGTQYF
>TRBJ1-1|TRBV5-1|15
CASSLSTGGNTEAFF
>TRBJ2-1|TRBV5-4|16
CASSGSGGSSYNEQFF
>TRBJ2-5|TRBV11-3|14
CASSLGRGGETQYF
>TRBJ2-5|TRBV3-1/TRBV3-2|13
CASSLNRGETQYF
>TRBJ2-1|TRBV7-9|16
CASIPGWAGADNEQFF
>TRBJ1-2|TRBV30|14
CAWRAALSNYGYTF
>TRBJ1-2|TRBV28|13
CASNSGLGRGYTF
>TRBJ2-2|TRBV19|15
CASSIQGGPTGELFF
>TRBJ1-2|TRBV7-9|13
CASSLETAHGYTF
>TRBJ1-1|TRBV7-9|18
CASSLLGDPGGLNTEAFF
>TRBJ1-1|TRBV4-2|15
CASSQVEHTGNEAFF
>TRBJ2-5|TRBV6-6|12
CASRQGKETQYF
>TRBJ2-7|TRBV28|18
CASSLPSQTSGGGYEQYF
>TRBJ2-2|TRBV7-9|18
CASPTLKTGTANTGELFF
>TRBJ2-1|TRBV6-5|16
CASSSLTGLGDNEQFF
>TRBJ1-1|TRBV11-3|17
CASSLGPISGGRAEAFF
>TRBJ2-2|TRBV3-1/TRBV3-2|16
CASSQDQGARGRELFF
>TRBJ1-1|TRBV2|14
CASSGDRGLTEAFF
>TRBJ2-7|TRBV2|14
CASSEDSQPYEQYF
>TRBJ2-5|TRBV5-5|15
CASSLVRRLQETQYF
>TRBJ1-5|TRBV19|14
CASSDRGIGQPQHF